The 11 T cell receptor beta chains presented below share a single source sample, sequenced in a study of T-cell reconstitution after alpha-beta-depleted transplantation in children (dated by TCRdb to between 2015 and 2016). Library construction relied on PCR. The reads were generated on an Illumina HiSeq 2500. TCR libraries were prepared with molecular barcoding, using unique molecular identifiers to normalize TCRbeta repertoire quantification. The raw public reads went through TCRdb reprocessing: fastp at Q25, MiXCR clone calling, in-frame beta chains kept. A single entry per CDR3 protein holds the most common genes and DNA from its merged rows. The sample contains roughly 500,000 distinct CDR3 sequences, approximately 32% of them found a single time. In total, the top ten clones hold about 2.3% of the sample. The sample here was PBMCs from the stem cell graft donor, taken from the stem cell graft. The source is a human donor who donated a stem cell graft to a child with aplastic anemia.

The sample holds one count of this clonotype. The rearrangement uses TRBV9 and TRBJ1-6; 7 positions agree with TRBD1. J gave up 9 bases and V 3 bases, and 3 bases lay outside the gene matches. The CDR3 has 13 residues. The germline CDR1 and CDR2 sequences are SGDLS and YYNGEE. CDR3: CASSGDSPSPLHF. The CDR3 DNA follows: TGTGCCAGCAGCGGGGACAGTCCTTCACCCCTCCACTTT.

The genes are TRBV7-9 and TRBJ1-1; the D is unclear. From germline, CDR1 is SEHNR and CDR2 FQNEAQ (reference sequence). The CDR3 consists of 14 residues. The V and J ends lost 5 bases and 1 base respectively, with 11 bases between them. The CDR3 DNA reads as TGTGCCAGCAGCCCCAGCCTGGGGAACACTGAAGCTTTCTTT. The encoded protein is CASSPSLGNTEAFF.

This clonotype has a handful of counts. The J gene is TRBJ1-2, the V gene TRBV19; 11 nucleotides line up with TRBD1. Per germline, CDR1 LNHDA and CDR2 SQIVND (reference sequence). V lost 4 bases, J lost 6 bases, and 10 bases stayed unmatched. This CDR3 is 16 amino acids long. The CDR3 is CASSKDGTGGSHGYTF. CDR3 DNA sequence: TGTGCCAGTAGTAAAGATGGGACAGGGGGATCGCATGGCTACACCTTC.

This CDR3 is CASSSKGAAFF. The CDR3 coding sequence is TGTGCCAGCAGCTCTAAGGGGGCAGCTTTCTTT. The chain joins TRBV7-9 to TRBJ1-1, with 7 bases that match TRBD1. The CDR3 has 11 residues. Germline V gene sequence: CDR1 SEHNR, CDR2 FQNEAQ (reference sequence). J gave up 10 bases and V 4 bases, and 3 bases lay outside the gene matches.

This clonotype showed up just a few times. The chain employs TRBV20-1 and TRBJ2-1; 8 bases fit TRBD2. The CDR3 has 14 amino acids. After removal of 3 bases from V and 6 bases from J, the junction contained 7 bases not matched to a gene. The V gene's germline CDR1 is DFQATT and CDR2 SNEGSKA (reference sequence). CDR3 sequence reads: CSASIAGPLNEQFF. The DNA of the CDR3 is TGCAGTGCTAGTATAGCGGGACCCCTCAATGAGCAGTTCTTC.

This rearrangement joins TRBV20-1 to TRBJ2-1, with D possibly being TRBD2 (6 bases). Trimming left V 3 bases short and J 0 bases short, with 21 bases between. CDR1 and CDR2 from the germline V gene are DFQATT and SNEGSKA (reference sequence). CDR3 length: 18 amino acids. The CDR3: CSASDPPSPSVSYNEQFF. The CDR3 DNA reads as TGCAGTGCTAGTGATCCCCCTAGTCCTAGCGTCTCCTACAATGAGCAGTTCTTC.

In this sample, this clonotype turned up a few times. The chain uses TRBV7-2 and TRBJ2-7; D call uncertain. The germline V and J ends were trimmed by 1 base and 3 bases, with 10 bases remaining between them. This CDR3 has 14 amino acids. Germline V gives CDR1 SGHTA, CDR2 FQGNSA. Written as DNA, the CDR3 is TGTGCCAGCAGCTTAGACGTTGCAGGCTACGAGCAGTACTTC. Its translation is CASSLDVAGYEQYF.

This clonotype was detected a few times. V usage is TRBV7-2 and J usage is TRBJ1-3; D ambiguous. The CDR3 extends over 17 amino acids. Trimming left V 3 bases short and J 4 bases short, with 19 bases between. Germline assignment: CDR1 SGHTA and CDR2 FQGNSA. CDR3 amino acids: CASSLSRRGSGGNTIYF. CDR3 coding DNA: TGTGCCAGCAGCTTGTCGCGTCGGGGATCGGGAGGAAACACCATATATTTT.

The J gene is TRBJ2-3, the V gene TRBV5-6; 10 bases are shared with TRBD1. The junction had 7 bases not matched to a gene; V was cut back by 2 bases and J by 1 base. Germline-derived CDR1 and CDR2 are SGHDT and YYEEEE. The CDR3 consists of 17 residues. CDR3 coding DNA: TGTGCCAGCAGCTTCTATCCCGGGACAGGGGGCACAGATACGCAGTATTTT. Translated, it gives CASSFYPGTGGTDTQYF. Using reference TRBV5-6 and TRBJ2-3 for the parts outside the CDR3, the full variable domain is DAGVTQSPTHLIKTRGQQVTLRCSPKSGHDTVSWYQQALGQGPQFIFQYYEEEERQRGNFPDRFSGHQFPNYSSELNVNALLLGDSALYLCASSFYPGTGGTDTQYFGPGTRLTVL.

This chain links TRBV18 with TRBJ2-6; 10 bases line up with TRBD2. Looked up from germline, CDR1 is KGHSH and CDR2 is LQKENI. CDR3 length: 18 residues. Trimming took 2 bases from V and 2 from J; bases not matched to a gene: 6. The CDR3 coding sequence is TGTGCCAGCTCACCAAAGGCTAGCGGGAGCGCTGGGGCCAACGTCCTGACTTTC. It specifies CASSPKASGSAGANVLTF.

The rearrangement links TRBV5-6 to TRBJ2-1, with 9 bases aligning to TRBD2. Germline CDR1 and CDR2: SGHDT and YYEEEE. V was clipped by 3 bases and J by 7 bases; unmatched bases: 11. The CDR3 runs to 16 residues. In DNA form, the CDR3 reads TGTGCCAGCAGCTCGATAGCGGGAGTCCAGGTGAATGAGCAGTTCTTC. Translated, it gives CASSSIAGVQVNEQFF.